Below, one T cell receptor beta chain is given with its context. This entry belongs to a study of control samples from healthy donors and cancer patients. Some clones are missing from TCRdb's copy, which holds only in-frame ones; the method was immunoSEQ multiplex PCR. The sample shows about 170,000 clones, 80% to 90% of them seen only once. Sequenced input: blood. The clonotype was recovered from a woman aged 25 to 39 in good health.

CDR3 DNA: TGCGCCAGCAGCCAAGTTAATACAGCGAACACTGAAGCTTTCTTT. It is translated as CASSQVNTANTEAFF. This chain joins TRBV4-1 and TRBJ1-1; no reliable D call. The V gene lost 1 base and the J gene lost 1 base, with 10 bases spanning the gap. This CDR3 is 15 amino acids long. Per the germline V gene, CDR1 is MGHRA and CDR2 is YSYEKL.